Below, one T cell receptor beta chain is given with its context. Its antigen is still unknown. The sample belongs to a study of cytomegalovirus exposure and HLA in healthy donors. Study-wide background: Earlier, 95 million to 120 million unique TCR beta sequences were recovered from around 190 million T cells by an analysis. Notes on the study in general: Researchers reported that a few CMV-associated chains were confirmed in vitro as CMV antigen-specific. It has been reported that TCR beta sequences accurately predicted the HLA-A and HLA-B alleles of most subjects.

It was with 60 Vbeta and 13 Jbeta primers that the PCR ran. Per the authors' pipeline: Later reanalysis found around 80 million unique TCR beta chains, 9 million to 12 million of them shared. Only in-frame clones appear in the TCRdb table, and some are missing; sequencing was by immunoSEQ multiplex PCR. V, J and clone size are taken as reported in that table, and D and trimming were inferred from the DNA itself. The sample consists of approximately 100,000 clones, around three quarters of them appearing once. With 6 bases clipped from V and 7 bases from J, the junction kept 13 bases outside the gene matches. Germline CDR1 is MNHEY and CDR2 is SMNVEV (reference sequence). The CDR3 runs to 17 residues.

The clonotype originates from a human donor in good health. The specimen sequenced was PBMCs. V is TRBV27 and J is TRBJ1-5, with 12 bases that match TRBD1. CDR3 loop: CASRPAGQGARRQPQHF. In DNA form, the CDR3 reads TGTGCCAGCAGGCCTGCGGGACAGGGGGCTCGGCGGCAGCCCCAGCATTTT.